The clone carrying this T cell receptor beta chain showed up just a few times. Its antigen remains unidentified. CDR3 length: 18 residues. Trimming at V came to 6 bases and at J to 6 bases, leaving 14 bases not matched to a gene. Germline CDR1 reads MNHEY; CDR2 reads SMNVEV (reference sequence). The source of the sample is a study of blood T cells in healthy people across ages. Study-level information: About one barcoded beta molecule per two T cells was captured by template switching. Study outcomes and limitations: In older individuals, TCR beta diversity per million T cells was lower, falling roughly linearly with age.

Alongside a J-beta primer mix, a sample-barcoded 5' primer served in a second PCR lasting about 7 to 11 cycles. TCRdb reanalysed the 5' RACE reads using MiXCR and keeps one entry per CDR3 protein. This sample has about 1.4 million distinct CDR3 sequences; approximately 59% occur once, and the top ten carry more than 6%. The receptor was isolated from a young man in good health. The chain employs TRBV27 and TRBJ2-3; 14 bases fit TRBD2. Sequencing was carried out using blood. CDR3 in DNA: TGTGCCAGCAGCCCCGGACTAGCGGGGGGTTCGAGGCGGGATACGCAGTATTTT. Translated, it gives CASSPGLAGGSRRDTQYF.